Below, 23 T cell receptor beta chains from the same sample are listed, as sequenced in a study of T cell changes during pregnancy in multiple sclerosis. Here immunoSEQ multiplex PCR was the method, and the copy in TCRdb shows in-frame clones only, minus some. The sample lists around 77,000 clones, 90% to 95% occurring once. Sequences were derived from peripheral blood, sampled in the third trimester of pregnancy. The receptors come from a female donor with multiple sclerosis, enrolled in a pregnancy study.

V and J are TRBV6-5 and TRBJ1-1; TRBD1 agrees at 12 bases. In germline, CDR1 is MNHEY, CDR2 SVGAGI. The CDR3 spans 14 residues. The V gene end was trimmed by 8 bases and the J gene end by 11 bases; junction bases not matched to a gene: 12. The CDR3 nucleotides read TGTGCCAGCGGCCGGGACAGGGGGCCGGCAAAGGCTTTCTTT. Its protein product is CASGRDRGPAKAFF.

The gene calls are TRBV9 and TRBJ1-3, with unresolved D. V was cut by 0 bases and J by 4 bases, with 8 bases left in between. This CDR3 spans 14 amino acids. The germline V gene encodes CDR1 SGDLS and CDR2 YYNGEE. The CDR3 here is CASSVVSSGNTIYF. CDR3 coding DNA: TGTGCCAGCAGCGTAGTGTCGTCCGGAAACACCATATATTTT.

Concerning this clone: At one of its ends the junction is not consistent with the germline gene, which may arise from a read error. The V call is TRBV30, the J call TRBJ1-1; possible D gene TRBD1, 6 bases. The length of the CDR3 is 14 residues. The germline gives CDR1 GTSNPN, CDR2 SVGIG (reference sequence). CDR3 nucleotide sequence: TGTGCCTGCAAATCACAGGGTTGGAACGCTGAAGCTTTCTTT. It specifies CACKSQGWNAEAFF.

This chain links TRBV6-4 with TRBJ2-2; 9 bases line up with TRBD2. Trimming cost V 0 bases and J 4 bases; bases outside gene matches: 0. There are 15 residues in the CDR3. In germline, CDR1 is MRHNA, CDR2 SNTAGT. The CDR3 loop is CASSDSREGTGELFF. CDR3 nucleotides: TGTGCCAGCAGTGACTCGCGGGAGGGCACCGGGGAGCTGTTTTTT.

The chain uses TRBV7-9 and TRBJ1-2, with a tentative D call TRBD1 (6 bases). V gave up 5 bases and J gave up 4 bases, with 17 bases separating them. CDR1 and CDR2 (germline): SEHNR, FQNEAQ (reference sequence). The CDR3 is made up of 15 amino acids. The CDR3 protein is CASSPRTAVGYGYTF. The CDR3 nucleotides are TGTGCCAGCAGCCCTCGGACAGCCGTGGGCTATGGCTACACCTTC. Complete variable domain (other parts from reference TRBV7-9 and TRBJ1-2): DTGVSQNPRHKITKRGQNVTFRCDPISEHNRLYWYRQTLGQGPEFLTYFQNEAQLEKSRLLSDRFSAERPKGSFSTLEIQRTEQGDSAMYLCASSPRTAVGYGYTFGSGTRLTVV.

The CDR3 nucleotides read TGTGCCAGCAGCTCCGTATTAGCGGGAGGAACCACAGATACGCAGTATTTT. Its translation is CASSSVLAGGTTDTQYF. This rearrangement joins TRBV5-6 to TRBJ2-3; the match to TRBD2 covers 10 bases. Germline V gene data show CDR1 as SGHDT and CDR2 as YYEEEE. V shed 3 bases, J shed 2 bases, and the junction held 9 bases outside the gene matches. The CDR3 is made up of 17 amino acids.

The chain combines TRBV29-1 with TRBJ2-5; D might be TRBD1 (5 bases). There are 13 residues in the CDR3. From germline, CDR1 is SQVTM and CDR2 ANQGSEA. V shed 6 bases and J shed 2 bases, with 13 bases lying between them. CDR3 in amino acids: CSVETVRQETQYF. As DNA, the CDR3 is TGCAGCGTCGAGACAGTTAGGCAAGAGACCCAGTACTTC.

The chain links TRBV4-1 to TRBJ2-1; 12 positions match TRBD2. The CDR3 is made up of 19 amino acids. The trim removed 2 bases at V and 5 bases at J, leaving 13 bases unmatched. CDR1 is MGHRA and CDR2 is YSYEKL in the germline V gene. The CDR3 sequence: CASSQRPLAGGVDDNEQFF. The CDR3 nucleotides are TGCGCCAGCAGCCAAAGGCCGCTAGCGGGAGGGGTTGACGACAATGAGCAGTTCTTC.

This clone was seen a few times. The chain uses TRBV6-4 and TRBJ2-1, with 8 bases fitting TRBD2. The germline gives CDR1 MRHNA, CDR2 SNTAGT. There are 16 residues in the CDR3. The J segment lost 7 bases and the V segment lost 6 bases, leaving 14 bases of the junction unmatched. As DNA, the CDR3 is TGTGCCAGCAGACCGCCGGGACTAGATATGGTGAATGAGCAGTTCTTC. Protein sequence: CASRPPGLDMVNEQFF.

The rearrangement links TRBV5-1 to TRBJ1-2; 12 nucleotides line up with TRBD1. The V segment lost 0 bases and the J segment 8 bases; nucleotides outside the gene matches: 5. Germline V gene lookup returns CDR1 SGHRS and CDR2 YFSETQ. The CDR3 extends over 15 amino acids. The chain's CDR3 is CASSLVGTGGKGYTF. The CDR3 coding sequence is TGCGCCAGCAGCTTGGTCGGGACAGGGGGCAAGGGCTACACCTTC.

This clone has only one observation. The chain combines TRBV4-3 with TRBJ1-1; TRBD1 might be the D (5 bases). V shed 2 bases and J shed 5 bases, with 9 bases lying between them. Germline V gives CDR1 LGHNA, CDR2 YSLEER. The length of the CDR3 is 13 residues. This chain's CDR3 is CASSQRRATEAFF. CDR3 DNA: TGCGCCAGCAGCCAACGCAGGGCAACTGAAGCTTTCTTT.

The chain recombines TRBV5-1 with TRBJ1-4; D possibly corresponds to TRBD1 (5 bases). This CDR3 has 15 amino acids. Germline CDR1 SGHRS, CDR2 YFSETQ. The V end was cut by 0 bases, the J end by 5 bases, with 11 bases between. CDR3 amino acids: CASSLGNTGNEKLFF. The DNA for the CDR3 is TGCGCCAGCAGCTTGGGGAATACAGGAAATGAAAAACTGTTTTTT.

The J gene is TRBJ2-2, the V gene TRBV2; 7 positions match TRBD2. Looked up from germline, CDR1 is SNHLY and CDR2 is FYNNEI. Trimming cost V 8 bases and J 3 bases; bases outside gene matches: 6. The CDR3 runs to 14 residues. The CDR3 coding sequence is TGTGCCAGCTTCGAGGGAGGGCACACCGGGGAGCTGTTTTTT. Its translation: CASFEGGHTGELFF.

CDR3 sequence: CASSKELAGGKDTEAFF. CDR3 sequence (DNA): TGTGCCAGCAGCAAAGAGTTAGCGGGGGGAAAGGACACTGAAGCTTTCTTT. V gene TRBV21-1 combines with J gene TRBJ1-1. TRBV21-1 is a listed pseudogene. The CDR3 has 17 residues.

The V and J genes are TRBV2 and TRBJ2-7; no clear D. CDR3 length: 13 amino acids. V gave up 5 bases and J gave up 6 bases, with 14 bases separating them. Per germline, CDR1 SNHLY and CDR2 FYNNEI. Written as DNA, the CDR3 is TGTGCCAGCAGTCCTCCGACTCCGCGCGAGCAGTACTTC. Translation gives CASSPPTPREQYF.

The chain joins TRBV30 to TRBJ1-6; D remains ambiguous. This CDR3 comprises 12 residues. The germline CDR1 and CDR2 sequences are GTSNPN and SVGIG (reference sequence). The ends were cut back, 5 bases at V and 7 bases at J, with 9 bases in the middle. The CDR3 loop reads CAWRARNSPLHF. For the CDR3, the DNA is TGTGCCTGGCGAGCCAGGAATTCACCCCTCCACTTT.

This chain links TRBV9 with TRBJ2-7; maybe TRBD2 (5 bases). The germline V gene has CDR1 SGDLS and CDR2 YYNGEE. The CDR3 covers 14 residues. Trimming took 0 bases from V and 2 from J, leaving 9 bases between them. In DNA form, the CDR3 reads TGTGCCAGCAGCGTAGGCGGGTCGACCTACGAGCAGTACTTC. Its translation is CASSVGGSTYEQYF.

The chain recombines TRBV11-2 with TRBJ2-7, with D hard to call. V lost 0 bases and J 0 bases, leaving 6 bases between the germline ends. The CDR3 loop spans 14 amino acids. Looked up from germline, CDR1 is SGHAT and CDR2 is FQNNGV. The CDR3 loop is CASSLDDFSYEQYF. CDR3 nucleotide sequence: TGTGCCAGCAGCTTAGATGACTTCTCCTACGAGCAGTACTTC.

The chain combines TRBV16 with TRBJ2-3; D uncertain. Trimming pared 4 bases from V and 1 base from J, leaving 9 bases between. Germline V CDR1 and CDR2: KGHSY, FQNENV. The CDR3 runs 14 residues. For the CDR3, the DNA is TGTGCCAGCAGCCTTGGGCACGGCACAGATACGCAGTATTTT. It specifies CASSLGHGTDTQYF.

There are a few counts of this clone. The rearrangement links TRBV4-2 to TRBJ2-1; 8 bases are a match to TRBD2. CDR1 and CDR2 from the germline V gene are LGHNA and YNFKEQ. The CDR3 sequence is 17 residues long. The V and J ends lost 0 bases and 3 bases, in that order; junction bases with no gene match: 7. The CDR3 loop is CASSQDRSSGLYNEQFF. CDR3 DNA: TGTGCCAGCAGCCAAGATAGGTCTAGCGGGCTCTACAATGAGCAGTTCTTC.

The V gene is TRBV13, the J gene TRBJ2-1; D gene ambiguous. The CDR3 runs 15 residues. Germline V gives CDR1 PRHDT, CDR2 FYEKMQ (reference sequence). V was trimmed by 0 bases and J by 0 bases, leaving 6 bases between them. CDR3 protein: CASSLGSSSYNEQFF. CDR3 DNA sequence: TGTGCCAGCAGCTTAGGATCCAGCTCCTACAATGAGCAGTTCTTC.

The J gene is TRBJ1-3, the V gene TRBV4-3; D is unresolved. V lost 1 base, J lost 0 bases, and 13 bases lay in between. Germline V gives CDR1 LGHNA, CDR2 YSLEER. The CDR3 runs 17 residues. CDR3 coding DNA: TGCGCCAGCAGCCAAGCTAAACCTGGGAGCTCTGGAAACACCATATATTTT. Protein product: CASSQAKPGSSGNTIYF.

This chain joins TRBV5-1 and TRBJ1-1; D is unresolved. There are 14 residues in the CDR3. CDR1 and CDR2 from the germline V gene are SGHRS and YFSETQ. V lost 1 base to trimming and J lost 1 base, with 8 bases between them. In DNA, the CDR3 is TGCGCCAGCAGCTTGCTGACGGGGAACACTGAAGCTTTCTTT. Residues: CASSLLTGNTEAFF.